This TCR beta chain was observed in a study of blood T cell repertoires in COVID-19. Here immunoSEQ multiplex PCR was the method, and the copy in TCRdb shows in-frame clones only, minus some. The sample holds 150,000 to 200,000 clones, 79% seen once. Seattle-derived patients entered the study during active infection and were followed longitudinally. CDR1 and CDR2 (germline): SNHLY, FYNNEI. V was clipped by 5 bases and J by 0 bases, with 7 bases between them. The CDR3 covers 13 residues. The sequenced material came from peripheral blood. The chain combines TRBV2 with TRBJ2-5; D gene ambiguous. The sequence came from a woman aged 40 to 50 with COVID-19, enrolled during active disease. CDR3 sequence (DNA): TGTGCCAGCAGTAGGAGCCACCAAGAGACCCAGTACTTC. It specifies CASSRSHQETQYF.